This record looks at one T cell receptor beta chain sequence and its context. The identical CDR3 is also encoded by other nucleotide sequences in the sample. Profiled with immunoSEQ multiplex PCR; TCRdb holds only in-frame clones, not every one. The sample records tens of thousands of clones, about 85% being singletons. V lost 4 bases, J lost 2 bases, and 1 base stayed unmatched. The CDR3 has 13 residues. The germline CDR1 and CDR2 sequences are MDHEN and SYDVKM. The sample belongs to a study of blood T cell repertoires in COVID-19. The wider study: T cells, B-cell-depleted T cells, or PBMCs supplied cDNA or gDNA.

The sequencing input was peripheral blood. The TCR comes from an elderly man with acute or convalescent COVID-19. The rearrangement links TRBV28 to TRBJ2-7, with TRBD1 matching over 8 bases. The CDR3 coding sequence is TGTGCCAGCAGTTCGGACAGGGCCTACGAGCAGTACTTC. This sequence encodes CASSSDRAYEQYF.